This entry lists 8 T cell receptor beta chains sequenced from one sample in a study of blood T cell repertoires in COVID-19. Method: immunoSEQ multiplex PCR; TCRdb's copy keeps in-frame clones and lacks some. The table includes some 350,000 clones, around nine tenths detected once. The sequenced material came from peripheral blood. These receptors came from a woman under 30 who had recovered from COVID-19.

This chain joins TRBV7-6 and TRBJ1-2; D might be TRBD1 (5 bases). CDR3 length: 18 amino acids. V shed 1 base and J shed 4 bases, with 22 bases lying between them. Germline V gives CDR1 SGHVS, CDR2 FNYEAQ. The CDR3 sequence: CASSLDERGQGGSYGYTF. DNA for the CDR3: TGTGCCAGCAGCTTAGATGAAAGGGGCCAGGGAGGGAGCTATGGCTACACCTTC.

This rearrangement joins TRBV27 to TRBJ2-1; no firm D call. V lost 5 bases to trimming and J lost 2 bases, with 4 bases between them. The CDR3 totals 12 residues. Germline V CDR1 and CDR2: MNHEY, SMNVEV (reference sequence). CDR3 region: CASSRAYNEQFF. The CDR3 nucleotides read TGTGCCAGCAGTCGAGCCTACAATGAGCAGTTCTTC.

The rearrangement uses TRBV5-6 and TRBJ2-7, with 7 bases lining up with TRBD2. The CDR3 totals 13 residues. Germline V gene data show CDR1 as SGHDT and CDR2 as YYEEEE. V lost 3 bases, J lost 6 bases, and 6 bases stayed unmatched. Here the CDR3 reads CASSYGTTREQYV. The CDR3 nucleotides are TGTGCCAGCAGCTATGGGACTACCCGCGAGCAGTACGTC.

This chain uses TRBV28 with TRBJ2-3, with a weak D call TRBD2 (6 bases). This CDR3 is 16 amino acids long. CDR1 and CDR2 from the germline V gene are MDHEN and SYDVKM. The germline V and J ends were trimmed by 3 bases and 2 bases, with 15 bases remaining between them. CDR3 sequence: CASSFFVAGPTDTQYF. The CDR3 nucleotides read TGTGCCAGCAGTTTTTTTGTCGCGGGACCCACAGATACGCAGTATTTT.

This clone was seen only once. The sample has other DNA sequences that encode this CDR3 too. In DNA form, the CDR3 reads TGTGCCAGCAGCGGTACAGGGATGAACACTGAAGCTTTCTTT. This translates into CASSGTGMNTEAFF. The chain combines TRBV9 with TRBJ1-1, with a weak D call TRBD1 (6 bases). V was shortened by 3 bases and J by 0 bases, with 9 bases between the two germline ends. CDR3 length equals 14 residues. Germline CDR1 is SGDLS and CDR2 is YYNGEE. Combining the CDR3 with reference TRBV9 and TRBJ1-1 gives the whole variable domain DSGVTQTPKHLITATGQRVTLRCSPRSGDLSVYWYQQSLDQGLQFLIQYYNGEERAKGNILERFSAQQFPDLHSELNLSSLELGDSALYFCASSGTGMNTEAFFGQGTRLTVV.

The chain uses TRBV11-2 and TRBJ2-7; no definite D call. Between the trimmed V and J ends, which lost 3 bases and 0 bases, there was a span of 12 bases. Germline V gene sequence: CDR1 SGHAT, CDR2 FQNNGV. This CDR3 contains 15 residues. CDR3 amino acids: CASSFGAENSYEQYV. The CDR3 DNA follows: TGTGCCAGCAGCTTTGGCGCGGAGAACTCCTACGAGCAGTACGTC.

Ten or more counts support this clone. This chain links TRBV21-1 with TRBJ1-4. TRBV21-1 is a pseudogene locus. This CDR3 spans 16 amino acids. In DNA form, the CDR3 reads TGTGCCAGCAGCAAAGAATGGGGGGGCCGGCGGGAAAAACTGTTTTTT. It encodes CASSKEWGGRREKLFF.

This clone was recorded once. The J gene is TRBJ1-2, the V gene TRBV10-3; D gene unclear. The CDR3 has 11 amino acids. The germline V gene encodes CDR1 ENHRY and CDR2 SYGVKD. V lost 3 bases and J 6 bases, leaving 5 bases between the germline ends. The CDR3 sequence: CAISEYHGYTF. The DNA of the CDR3 is TGTGCCATCAGTGAATATCATGGCTACACCTTC.